This is a list of T cell receptor beta chains from one sample in a study of Ad26.COV2.S vaccination and SARS-CoV-2 variants. Method: immunoSEQ multiplex PCR; TCRdb's copy keeps in-frame clones and lacks some. The data hold under 550,000 clones, with roughly 88% observed a single time. The specimen comprised peripheral blood, sampled in a trial of Ad26.COV2.S vaccine versus placebo. The receptors here all came from a person aged 18-60 years who received the Ad26.COV2.S COVID-19 vaccine or a placebo. Each CDR3 is given without its conserved first and last residue. Each record gives: V gene, J gene, CDR3 protein.

TRBV20-1	TRBJ1-1	SAPGQEAF
TRBV5-4	TRBJ2-5	ASSFGVEETQY
TRBV12-3/TRBV12-4	TRBJ1-2	ASTLRGYGYT
TRBV6-2/TRBV6-3	TRBJ2-7	ASSYLWVPYEQY
TRBV28	TRBJ1-6	ASSLRTGWLGSPLH
TRBV3-1/TRBV3-2	TRBJ2-5	ASSHWAQGAYQETQY
TRBV5-8	TRBJ1-2	ASSLEVREGGYT
TRBV29-1	TRBJ1-1	SVGSFTEAF
TRBV5-6	TRBJ1-3	ASSRGQGVAGNTIY
TRBV27	TRBJ1-1	ASSFGHDGTEAF
TRBV7-2	TRBJ2-7	ASSLGARGGGSYEQY
TRBV5-6	TRBJ2-2	ASSFGTGELF
TRBV10-3	TRBJ1-4	AISESGENEKLF
TRBV13	TRBJ2-7	ASSFRQRPYEQY
TRBV19	TRBJ2-7	ASSIDGSGNSYEQY
TRBV7-2	TRBJ2-5	ASSFIVETQY
TRBV4-1	TRBJ2-7	ASSQDSGVGWYEQY
TRBV5-6	TRBJ1-2	ASSLVLAGGWWNGYT
TRBV19	TRBJ1-5	ASQTGIDQPQH
TRBV15	TRBJ1-6	ATSRGTYNSPLH
TRBV7-2	TRBJ2-5	ASSPQSGGVSIQETQY
TRBV11-2	TRBJ2-5	ASSPNRGRLETQY
TRBV30	TRBJ1-2	AWSEGHAGYT
TRBV5-1	TRBJ1-2	ASSLDTGGGYGYT
TRBV5-5	TRBJ2-3	ASSWPRSTDTQY
TRBV28	TRBJ1-4	ASSFPRHLIRGRGEKLF
TRBV6-5	TRBJ1-6	ASRDTLNSPLH
TRBV6-5	TRBJ1-1	ASSYSGDNTEAF
TRBV6-6	TRBJ1-2	ASRPGQIRGYT
TRBV9	TRBJ2-5	ASSEGPRRGETQY
TRBV24-1	TRBJ1-2	ATSGRGGSYGYT
TRBV19	TRBJ2-2	ASSVTDWELF
TRBV30	TRBJ1-5	ACKQGEDQPQH
TRBV19	TRBJ2-1	ASSLYREASYNEQF
TRBV15	TRBJ1-2	ATSDWDYGYT
TRBV2	TRBJ2-1	ASSEWARPGAEQF
TRBV9	TRBJ2-6	ASSVGGTGANVLT
TRBV5-1	TRBJ1-3	ASSLAVSGNTIY
TRBV7-3	TRBJ1-3	ASSLTGSGNTIY
TRBV5-1	TRBJ1-2	ATTEKGGYT
TRBV2	TRBJ2-7	ASRSTVSYEQY
TRBV3-1/TRBV3-2	TRBJ2-4	ASSLWGADTKAKNIQY